The subject of this entry is one T cell receptor (beta chain). The sample holds a few counts of this clonotype. Its antigen target is currently unknown. No much larger clone is present one base from it, and per-base qualities are unavailable. The entry originates in a study of T-cell reconstitution after alpha-beta-depleted transplantation in children (dated by TCRdb to about 2016). In the study overall: T-cell immune reconstitution after TCRalphabeta/CD19-depleted allogeneic hematopoietic cell transplantation in children was quantitatively tracked in the study by means of TCR repertoire profiling.

Libraries were constructed by PCR. Instrument on record: Illumina HiSeq 2500. Molecular barcoding was employed in the preparation of TCR libraries, with unique molecular identifiers being used to normalize TCRbeta repertoire quantification. The public reads were reprocessed in TCRdb via fastp at Q25 and MiXCR, keeping in-frame beta chains. Every distinct CDR3 protein forms one entry, paired with its most common genes and DNA. The sample table holds just under 550,000 distinct CDR3 sequences, of which about 17% were seen once. The ten most abundant clones make up 3.3% of the sample. A distance of 16 bases separates the germline ends of V and J, which lose 7 bases and 3 bases respectively. The CDR3 starts with the cysteine, ends with the phenylalanine, and has 15 residues. The CDR3 DNA has 45 bases and is translated from base 1.

The chain couples TRBV12-3 or TRBV12-4 to TRBJ1-5; the D gene cannot be resolved reliably. The sample consisted of PBMCs from the stem cell graft donor, taken from the stem cell graft. The TCR originated in a human donor who donated a stem cell graft to a child with acute lymphoblastic leukemia. The CDR3 region reads CASTKALMVNQPQHF. The DNA is TGTGCCAGCACCAAGGCCTTAATGGTCAATCAGCCCCAGCATTTT.